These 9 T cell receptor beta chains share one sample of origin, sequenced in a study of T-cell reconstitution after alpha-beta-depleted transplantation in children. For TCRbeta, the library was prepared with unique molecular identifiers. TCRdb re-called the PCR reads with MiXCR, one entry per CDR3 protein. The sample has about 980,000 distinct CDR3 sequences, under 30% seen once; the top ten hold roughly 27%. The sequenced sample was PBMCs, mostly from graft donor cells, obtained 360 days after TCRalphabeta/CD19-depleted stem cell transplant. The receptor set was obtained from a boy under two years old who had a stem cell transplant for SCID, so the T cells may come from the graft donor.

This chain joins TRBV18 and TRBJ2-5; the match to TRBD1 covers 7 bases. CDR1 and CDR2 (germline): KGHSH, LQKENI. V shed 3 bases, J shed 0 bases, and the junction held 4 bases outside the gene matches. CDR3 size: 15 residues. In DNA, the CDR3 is TGTGCCAGCTCACCCATGACAGGGAACCAAGAGACCCAGTACTTC. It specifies CASSPMTGNQETQYF. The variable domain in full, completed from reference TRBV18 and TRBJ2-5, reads NAGVMQNPRHLVRRRGQEARLRCSPMKGHSHVYWYRQLPEEGLKFMVYLQKENIIDESGMPKERFSAEFPKEGPSILRIQQVVRGDSAAYFCASSPMTGNQETQYFGPGTRLLVL.

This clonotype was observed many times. The CDR3 sequence: CASSPRIELYNEQFF. CDR3 nucleotides: TGTGCCAGCAGTCCCCGTATAGAATTATACAATGAGCAGTTCTTC. The gene calls are TRBV12-3 or TRBV12-4 and TRBJ2-1; D remains ambiguous. The CDR3 spans 15 residues. Trimming took off 5 bases at V and 4 bases at J, with 15 bases between the two ends.

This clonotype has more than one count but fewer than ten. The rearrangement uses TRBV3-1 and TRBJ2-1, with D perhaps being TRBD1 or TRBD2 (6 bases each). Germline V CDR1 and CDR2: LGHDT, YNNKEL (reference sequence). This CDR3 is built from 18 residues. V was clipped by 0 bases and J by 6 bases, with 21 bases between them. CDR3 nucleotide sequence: TGTGCCAGCAGCCAAGAATCGGGGGCGGAGGGGGGATTCAATGAGCAGTTCTTC. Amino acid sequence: CASSQESGAEGGFNEQFF.

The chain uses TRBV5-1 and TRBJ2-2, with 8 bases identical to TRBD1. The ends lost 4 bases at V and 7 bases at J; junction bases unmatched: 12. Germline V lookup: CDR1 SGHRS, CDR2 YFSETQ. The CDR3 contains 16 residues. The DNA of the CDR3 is TGCGCCAGCAGCCTACCTATCGGGACAGGCGGCGGGGAGCTGTTTTTT. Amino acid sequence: CASSLPIGTGGGELFF.

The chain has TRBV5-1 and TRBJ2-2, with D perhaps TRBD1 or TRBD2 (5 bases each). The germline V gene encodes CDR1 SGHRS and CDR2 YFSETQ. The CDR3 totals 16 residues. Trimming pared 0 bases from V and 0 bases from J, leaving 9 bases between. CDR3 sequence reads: CASSLEGPTNTGELFF. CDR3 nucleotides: TGCGCCAGCAGCTTGGAGGGACCAACGAACACCGGGGAGCTGTTTTTT.

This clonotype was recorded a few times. CDR3 sequence: CASSLQQGASYEQYF. The DNA for the CDR3 is TGCGCCAGCAGCTTGCAACAGGGGGCCTCCTACGAGCAGTACTTC. The chain joins TRBV5-1 to TRBJ2-7, with 9 positions matching TRBD1. Germline V gene lookup returns CDR1 SGHRS and CDR2 YFSETQ. V gave up 1 base and J gave up 0 bases; unmatched junction bases: 2. This CDR3 region has 15 residues.

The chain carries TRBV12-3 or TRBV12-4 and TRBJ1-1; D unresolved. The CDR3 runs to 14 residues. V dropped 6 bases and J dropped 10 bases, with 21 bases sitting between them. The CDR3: CASRPLGEGQGAFF. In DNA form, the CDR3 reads TGTGCCAGCAGGCCTCTCGGGGAAGGTCAAGGAGCTTTCTTT.

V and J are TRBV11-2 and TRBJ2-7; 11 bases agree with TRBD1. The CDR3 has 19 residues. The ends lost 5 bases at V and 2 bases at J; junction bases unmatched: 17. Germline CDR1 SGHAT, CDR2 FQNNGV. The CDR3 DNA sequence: TGTGCCAGCAGCCGCAACCCCCCCGGGACAGGGGGATCCCCCTACGAGCAGTACTTC. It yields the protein CASSRNPPGTGGSPYEQYF.

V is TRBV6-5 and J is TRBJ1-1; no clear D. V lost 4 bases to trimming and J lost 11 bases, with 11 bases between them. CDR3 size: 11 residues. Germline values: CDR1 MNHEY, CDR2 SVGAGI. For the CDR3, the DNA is TGTGCCAGCAGTTCTACCTTAGGGGCTTTCTTT. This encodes CASSSTLGAFF.